A selection of T cell receptor beta chains follows, all from one sample in a study of T cells expressing NK-cell markers. TCRdb re-called the 5' RACE reads and shows each CDR3 protein once, DNA omitted. In total, the table holds 400,000 to 500,000 distinct CDR3 sequences. Source material: blood T cells: a sorted CD56 or NKG2C T cell subset, CD4+ or CD8+ T cells, or bulk PBMC T cells (not recorded which). Every receptor here comes from a woman aged 18-70 years in good health. Both conserved end residues are part of each CDR3. The order of the fields is V gene, J gene, CDR3 length, CDR3 protein.

>TRBV14|TRBJ2-3|14
CASSHALPPDTQYF
>TRBV12-3/TRBV12-4|TRBJ2-4|18
CASSFRGELAAAKNIQYF
>TRBV11-2|TRBJ1-5|15
CASSLGGKNNQPQHF
>TRBV4-3|TRBJ2-3|18
CASSQGRLAGVGTDTQYF
>TRBV7-2|TRBJ2-1|15
CASSQDRGGNNEQFF
>TRBV20-1|TRBJ2-1|16
CSARPIGLAVYNEQFF
>TRBV29-1|TRBJ1-6|15
CSPGQGALQNSPLHF
>TRBV27|TRBJ2-2|12
CASSPTSGELFF
>TRBV7-2|TRBJ2-3|13
CASSNLVSDTQYF
>TRBV14|TRBJ1-6|16
CASSQDDGATDSPLHF
>TRBV12-3/TRBV12-4|TRBJ2-1|15
CASRKSEAGYNEQFF
>TRBV6-2/TRBV6-3|TRBJ2-7|12
CASTRDSYEQYF
>TRBV28|TRBJ2-2|16
CASNGLGQGHVGELFF
>TRBV7-2|TRBJ1-5|15
CASSLRGMSNQPQHF
>TRBV6-1|TRBJ2-7|15
CASTLAGQTLYEQYF
>TRBV5-1|TRBJ1-2|16
CASSLRPGTGGTGYTF
>TRBV20-1|TRBJ1-2|15
CSARGQGYPNYGYTF
>TRBV7-7|TRBJ2-5|16
CASSLGALAARETQYF
>TRBV20-1|TRBJ1-2|14
CSASARDRRFGYTF
>TRBV7-2|TRBJ1-5|14
CASRPNRLGQPQHF
>TRBV20-1|TRBJ1-3|15
CSARDRDRSGNTIYF
>TRBV27|TRBJ2-7|13
CASSFAGSYEQYF
>TRBV6-1|TRBJ1-6|15
CASPSGNSGDSPLHF
>TRBV9|TRBJ1-3|13
CASGRVGGNTIYF
>TRBV20-1|TRBJ2-1|12
CSARLRSNEQFF
>TRBV30|TRBJ2-5|11
CAWSVRETQYF
>TRBV7-2|TRBJ2-1|15
CASSPRTVGYNEQFF
>TRBV29-1|TRBJ2-1|14
CSAAVGRVVDEQFF
>TRBV5-1|TRBJ2-7|13
CASRHPGTNEQYF
>TRBV7-2|TRBJ2-7|14
CASSLASRGREQYF
>TRBV6-2/TRBV6-3|TRBJ2-2|16
CASSYSRTLNTGELFF
>TRBV27|TRBJ1-1|15
CASITVRGMNTEAFF
>TRBV6-5|TRBJ1-5|15
CASSYSGSYNQPQHF
>TRBV20-1|TRBJ1-5|15
CSAISRTGGYQPQHF
>TRBV20-1|TRBJ2-2|22
CSKGAGGGIRTSGTSNTGELFF
>TRBV7-2|TRBJ2-3|15
CASRDSSRGTDTQYF
>TRBV4-3|TRBJ1-2|13
CAGTSLGVYGYTF
>TRBV7-2|TRBJ2-7|15
CASSIAVDRAYEQYF
>TRBV4-1|TRBJ1-4|15
CASSQVMGDNEKLFF
>TRBV18|TRBJ1-2|13
CASSPPSPYGYTF
>TRBV12-3/TRBV12-4|TRBJ1-2|12
CASRDREGGYTF
>TRBV12-3/TRBV12-4|TRBJ2-1|17
CASSLYSGGSSYNEQFF
>TRBV20-1|TRBJ2-1|14
CSARLPEGRNGQFF
>TRBV7-2|TRBJ1-1|15
CASSEEARVRTEAFF
>TRBV4-3|TRBJ2-5|16
CASSQGAGATFGTQYF
>TRBV7-2|TRBJ2-5|14
CASSLNGRQETQYF
>TRBV11-3|TRBJ2-3|14
CASSYADGADTQYF
>TRBV20-1|TRBJ2-3|13
CSARNGAGDTQYF
>TRBV18|TRBJ2-3|14
CASSPPGWADTQYF